This T cell receptor (beta chain) derives from a study of spatial heterogeneity in lung cancer. The wider study: More than eight raw reads, on average, carried each unique TCR and UMI combination.

The time point here: sample taken at primary tumor resection. Sequencing covered unsorted whole RNA taken from tumor, nontumor lung or frozen PBMC. Looked up from germline, CDR1 is SGHAT and CDR2 is FQNNGV. The V gene end was trimmed by 3 bases and the J gene end by 2 bases; junction bases not matched to a gene: 3. The CDR3 is made up of 14 amino acids. Study observations and caveats: The numbers of ubiquitous and regional expanded TCRs correlated with ubiquitous and regional nonsynonymous mutations, respectively. Mutation tallies in tumors tracked expanded intratumoral alpha and beta TCR counts.

TCRdb independently ran MiXCR on the 5' RACE reads; one entry per CDR3 protein. Of 20,000 to 25,000 distinct CDR3 sequences listed, more than 4.5% are singletons. With respect to this clonotype: What it binds is not known.

The chain couples TRBV11-2 to TRBJ2-5; 7 nucleotides align to TRBD2. The sample was lung tumor tissue, taken at surgery. This TCR came from a male donor with early-stage non-small cell lung cancer. The CDR3 here is CASSLGGLQETQYF. The CDR3 region has the DNA TGTGCCAGCAGCTTGGGAGGGTTACAAGAGACCCAGTACTTC.